The clone carrying this T cell receptor (beta chain) has more than one count but fewer than ten. The antigen is undetermined. Sequencing relied on a cDNA template that was reverse transcribed from extracted RNA. Sequenced by immunoSEQ multiplex PCR; TCRdb stores in-frame clones only, minus some. The sample records about 300,000 clones, over 45% being singletons. Treatment in this sample: oral pan-JAK inhibitor, 5-10 mg twice daily. Sorted out of PBMCs were CD4+ T cells and CD8+ T cells. The sample originates from a study of CD8+ T cells in alopecia areata. V lost 4 bases, J lost 1 base, and 7 bases lay in between. CDR3 length: 12 residues. Germline V lookup: CDR1 SQVTM, CDR2 ANQGSEA. Findings and caveats of the study: Under tofacitinib, fewer expanded CD8+ clones appeared among the top 100 scalp clones. Researchers say the link of baseline CD8+ expansion to response remains uncertain, with one nonresponder. Higher clonality and more expanded CD8+ clones appeared in lesional than normal scalp.

J is TRBJ2-5 and V is TRBV29-1; D unresolved. This sequence originates from a human donor with alopecia areata. The starting material was CD4+ T cells sorted from blood, obtained at week 24, from a patient treated with tofacitinib. CDR3 loop: CSVGVSQETQYF. CDR3 nucleotide sequence: TGCAGCGTTGGGGTCAGCCAAGAGACCCAGTACTTC.